This T cell receptor (beta chain) was profiled in a study of T cell responses to AZD1222 COVID-19 vaccine. A single count supports this clone. Using immunoSEQ multiplex PCR, the repertoire was profiled, and TCRdb retains in-frame clones only, with some absent. The table shows about 100,000 clones, with 87% occurring only once. Looked up from germline, CDR1 is MDHEN and CDR2 is SYDVKM. V shed 7 bases, J shed 9 bases, and the junction held 13 bases outside the gene matches. The CDR3 is 14 amino acids. The V and J genes are TRBV28 and TRBJ1-2; TRBD1 matches at 8 bases. Sequenced material: peripheral blood, taken 28 days after the second AZD1222 dose. This clonotype was obtained from an adult who received the AZD1222 COVID-19 vaccine. The CDR3, as DNA: TGTGCCAGCACCCTTGGGGGACAGGCGGTTAGCTACACCTTC. This sequence encodes CASTLGGQAVSYTF.